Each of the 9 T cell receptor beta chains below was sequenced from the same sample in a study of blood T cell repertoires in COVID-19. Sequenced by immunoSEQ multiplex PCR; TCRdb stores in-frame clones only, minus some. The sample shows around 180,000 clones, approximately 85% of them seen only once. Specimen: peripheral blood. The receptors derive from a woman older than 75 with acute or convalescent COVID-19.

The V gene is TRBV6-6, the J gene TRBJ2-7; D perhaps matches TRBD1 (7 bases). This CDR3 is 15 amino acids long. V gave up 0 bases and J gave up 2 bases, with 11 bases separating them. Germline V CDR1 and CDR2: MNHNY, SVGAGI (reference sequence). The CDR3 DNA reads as TGTGCCAGCAGTTACTCGGAGGGGGCTACCTACGAGCAGTACTTC. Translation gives CASSYSEGATYEQYF.

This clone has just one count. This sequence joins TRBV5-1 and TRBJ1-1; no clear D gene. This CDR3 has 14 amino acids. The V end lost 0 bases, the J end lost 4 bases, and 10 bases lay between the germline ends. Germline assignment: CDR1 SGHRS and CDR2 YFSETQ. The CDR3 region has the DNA TGCGCCAGCAGCTTGGTTGGGCCGCCCACTGAAGCTTTCTTT. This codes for CASSLVGPPTEAFF.

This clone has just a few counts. CDR3 coding DNA: TGCAGCGCCCGAAGGGGCTCTGAAGCTTTCTTT. This gives the protein CSARRGSEAFF. The chain recombines TRBV29-1 with TRBJ1-1, with D possibly TRBD1 on 5 matching bases. CDR1 is SQVTM, CDR2 ANQGSEA, per germline. The CDR3 has 11 amino acids. V dropped 7 bases and J dropped 6 bases, with 12 bases sitting between them.

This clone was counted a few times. CDR3 nucleotides: TGTGCCAGCAGCCGAGGGACTAGCGGGACCTTCGGGGGGGAGCTGTTTTTT. Residues: CASSRGTSGTFGGELFF. V is TRBV7-6 and J is TRBJ2-2, with 13 nucleotides matching TRBD2. Germline lookup yields CDR1 SGHVS and CDR2 FNYEAQ. The trim removed 5 bases at V and 8 bases at J, leaving 11 bases unmatched. This CDR3 spans 17 amino acids. Together with reference TRBV7-6 and TRBJ2-2, the CDR3 gives the full variable domain: GAGVSQSPRYKVTKRGQDVALRCDPISGHVSLYWYRQALGQGPEFLTYFNYEAQQDKSGLPNDRFSAERPEGSISTLTIQRTEQRDSAMYRCASSRGTSGTFGGELFFGEGSRLTVL.

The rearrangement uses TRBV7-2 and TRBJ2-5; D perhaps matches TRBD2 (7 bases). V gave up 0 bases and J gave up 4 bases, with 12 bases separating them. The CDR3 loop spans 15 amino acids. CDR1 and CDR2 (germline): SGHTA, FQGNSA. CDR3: CASSLAWGGGETQYF. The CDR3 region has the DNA TGTGCCAGCAGCTTAGCGTGGGGAGGGGGAGAGACCCAGTACTTC. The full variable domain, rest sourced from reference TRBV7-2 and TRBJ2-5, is GAGVSQSPSNKVTEKGKDVELRCDPISGHTALYWYRQSLGQGLEFLIYFQGNSAPDKSGLPSDRFSAERTGGSVSTLTIQRTQQEDSAVYLCASSLAWGGGETQYFGPGTRLLVL.

The CDR3 DNA reads TGTGCCAGCAGTGCGCTAAACTCTGGAAACACCATATATTTT. Translated: CASSALNSGNTIYF. This chain connects TRBV9 to TRBJ1-3; D not certain. The CDR3 has 14 residues. V was trimmed by 5 bases and J by 0 bases, leaving 9 bases between them. Germline-derived CDR1 and CDR2 are SGDLS and YYNGEE.

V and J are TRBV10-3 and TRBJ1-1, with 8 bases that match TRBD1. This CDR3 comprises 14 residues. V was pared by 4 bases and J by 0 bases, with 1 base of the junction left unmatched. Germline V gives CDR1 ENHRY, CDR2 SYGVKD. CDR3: CAISVDRVNTEAFF. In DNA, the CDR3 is TGTGCCATCAGTGTGGACAGGGTGAACACTGAAGCTTTCTTT.

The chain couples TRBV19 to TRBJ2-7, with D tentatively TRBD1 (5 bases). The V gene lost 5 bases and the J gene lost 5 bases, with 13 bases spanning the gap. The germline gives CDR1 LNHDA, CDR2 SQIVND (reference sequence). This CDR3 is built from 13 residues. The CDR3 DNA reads TGTGCCAGTAGTCGGACAATGGGCAACGAGCAGTACTTC. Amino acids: CASSRTMGNEQYF.

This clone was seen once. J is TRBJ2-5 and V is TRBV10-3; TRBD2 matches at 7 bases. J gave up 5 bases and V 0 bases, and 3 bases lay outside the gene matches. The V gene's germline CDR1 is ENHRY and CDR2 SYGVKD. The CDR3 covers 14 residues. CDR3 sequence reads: CAISESGGDETQYF. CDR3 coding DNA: TGTGCCATCAGTGAGTCGGGGGGGGACGAGACCCAGTACTTC.